This is a list of T cell receptor beta chains from one sample in a study of blood T cell repertoires in COVID-19. Clones were read by immunoSEQ multiplex PCR, and TCRdb kept only the in-frame ones, dropping some. The data hold roughly 300,000 clones, with approximately 90% observed a single time. The sample was PBMCs or T cells enriched from blood (not recorded which). The receptors come from a woman aged 30 to 39 who had recovered from COVID-19. Each CDR3 is given with its conserved first and last residue. The order of the fields is V gene, clone size, D gene, J gene, CDR3 protein, CDR3 DNA. A D gene is named only where the DNA matches it firmly. Size is omitted from some rows. Given values are once, few, many or a class for expanded clones.

TRBV7-3	NA	NA	TRBJ1-4	CASSLEGGTNEKLFF	TGTGCCAGCAGCTTGGAGGGAGGCACTAATGAAAAACTGTTTTTT
TRBV5-5	NA	TRBD1	TRBJ1-2	CASRLGTANNYGYTF	TGTGCCAGCAGACTAGGGACAGCAAACAACTATGGCTACACCTTC
TRBV3-1/TRBV3-2	once	NA	TRBJ1-5	CASSQGSGFRANQPQHF	TGTGCCAGCAGCCAAGGAAGTGGTTTCAGGGCCAATCAGCCCCAGCATTTT
TRBV19	NA	TRBD2	TRBJ2-1	CASSMPSGSSNNEQFF	TGTGCCAGTAGTATGCCTAGCGGGAGTAGCAACAATGAGCAGTTCTTC
TRBV4-3	NA	NA	TRBJ2-5	CASSQEVQGMVETQYF	TGCGCCAGCAGCCAAGAGGTGCAGGGCATGGTAGAGACCCAGTACTTC
TRBV2	NA	TRBD2	TRBJ2-1	CASNEREGLNEQFF	TGTGCCAGCAACGAGCGGGAGGGCCTCAATGAGCAGTTCTTC
TRBV4-3	NA	TRBD1	TRBJ2-2	CASSQGTGGTGELFF	TGCGCCAGCAGCCAAGGAACAGGGGGCACCGGGGAGCTGTTTTTT
TRBV28	NA	TRBD2	TRBJ2-1	CASSVLAGEFFNEQFF	TGTGCCAGCAGTGTTTTAGCGGGGGAGTTCTTCAATGAGCAGTTCTTC
TRBV28	NA	NA	TRBJ1-1	CASSLGHLLNTEAFF	TGTGCCAGCAGCCTGGGACACTTACTGAACACTGAAGCTTTCTTT
TRBV24-1	NA	NA	TRBJ2-7	CATSGGGEQYF	TGTGCCACCAGTGGGGGAGGCGAGCAGTACTTC
TRBV28	NA	TRBD2	TRBJ2-1	CASRTSGSNNEQFF	TGTGCCAGCAGGACTAGCGGGAGTAACAATGAGCAGTTCTTC
TRBV28	NA	NA	TRBJ1-1	CASSPPAAVNTEAFF	TGTGCCAGCAGCCCCCCGGCGGCAGTGAACACTGAAGCTTTCTTT
TRBV27	NA	NA	TRBJ1-5	CASSPGQNQPQHF	TGTGCCAGCAGCCCCGGACAGAATCAGCCCCAGCATTTT